This T cell receptor (beta chain) was obtained from a study of shared clonotypes between healthy human individuals (TCRdb year 2020). A note on the overall study: The cohort comprised a couple of women and three men aged 18 to 49 years. For each donor, three plates each were used for CD4 naive and CD4 memory, two plates were used for CD8 naive, and one plate was used for CD8 memory. To estimate repertoire size and how much clonotypes are shared between individuals, the study performed deep sequencing of blood TCR repertoires from roughly five healthy adults. Libraries were prepared and TCR repertoires were sequenced by different laboratories using diverse techniques, in order to increase sequencing depth and limit assay-specific biases. Between about 0.9 and 10 billion PBMCs per donor were obtained by leukapheresis. Beyond this particular receptor, the publication reports: Larger estimated clonotype richness was generally found for naive subsets than for memory subsets. Sampling was limited to blood, and TCR repertoires in tissue likely differ from TCR repertoires in blood. Compared with non-shared clonotypes, the clonotypes found in all four sorted-subset donors had higher generation probabilities. The small number of donors limited the genetic and exposure-history diversity represented. Even with the large sequencing depth, rarefaction of the sorted-subset datasets indicated that sequencing was incomplete. When a few donors were compared, the shared fraction of clonotypes was about 5.2% for naive CD4, approximately 3.3% for naive CD8, more than 2% for memory CD4, and 0.35% to 0.5% for memory CD8. Pairwise subsampling indicated that sequencing depth was expected to affect the degree of clonotype sharing among donors.

V and J are trimmed by 5 bases and 4 bases, and the gene matches miss 11 bases of the junction. The CDR3 measures 16 amino acids from cysteine to phenylalanine. Just CDR3 DNA is preserved here, 48 bases in frame from base 1. Via the germline V gene, CDR1 is SGHTA and CDR2 FQGTGA. Concerning this clone itself: This receptor's antigen is unknown. Base qualities are missing; no much larger clone stands one base away.

Healthy HIV-negative adults with no recently reported acute infections or vaccinations were included as donors. Every donor was a Caucasian adult living in Nashville, Tennessee, USA. Magnetic negative selection was used to enrich CD4+ T cells, after which naive cells were positively selected on CD45RA and the negative fraction became the memory subset. Blood was obtained by leukapheresis, after which PBMCs were separated by Ficoll-Histopaque density gradient centrifugation and cryopreserved in liquid nitrogen vapor phase. Analytical flow cytometry was used to check the purity and quantity of every magnetically sorted T cell population. From each sorted fraction, genomic DNA was isolated and quantified by UV absorbance on a Nanodrop 2000c. Using the deep immunoSEQ assay, TCR CDR3 regions were amplified from genomic DNA by multiplex PCR. For each cell subset, the extracted genomic DNA was distributed evenly across all wells of several immunoSEQ 96-well plates, and each plate served as one replicate. Each replicate PCR for sorted subsets received 150 to 250 ng genomic DNA, equal to about 29,000 T cell genomes. Purified libraries were measured with a Qubit 3.0 fluorometer, size-checked on a Bioanalyzer 2100, and measured again with the KAPA Library Quantification kit. Each immunoSEQ 96-well plate was sequenced on its own single-read 150-cycle Illumina NextSeq 550 flow cell. The authors processed their data as follows. The immunoSEQ output contained only junctional sequences without quality scores, so filtering could not match that applied to full-length reads. Sequences were annotated with PyIR, a Python wrapper for IgBLAST v1.9, and V/J genes and CDR3 were assigned using IMGT germline references. Reads were removed for weak V/J assignments (E-value above 1e-6), missing CDR3, stop codons, out-of-frame junctions, or ambiguous translated residues. V3J clonotypes were defined by identical inferred V gene, J gene, and CDR3 amino acid sequence. Percentage overlap between repertoires was computed as shared unique clonotypes divided by the size of the smaller repertoire. Richness of each repertoire was evaluated using RTK rarefaction, the Chao1 estimator, and Recon v2.1 estimates of unobserved clonotypes. OLGA was used to compute generation probabilities for all TCRbeta clonotypes that the gDNA method yielded from a few donors. TCRdb's version of the immuneACCESS table is confined to in-frame rearrangements and falls short of the full clone set. An unresolved V gene accounts for under half of the shortfall where checked; the remainder is of unknown origin. Clone size and the V and J calls come from that table; the DNA yielded D and trimming. A total of a few million clones appear in this sample, less than 95% of them only once. Jointly, the top ten make up more than 0.35% of the sample.

Sample: naive CD4+ T cells from PBMCs. What the cell subset or site label conveys for this sample: CD45RA+ positively selected. The sequence derives from a man between 18 and 35 years old in good health. Some clones in this sample may be carry-over from other donors' samples. This chain joins TRBV7-3 to TRBJ2-5; TRBD1 aligns with 9 central bases. Here the CDR3 is given as CASSPGGQGLGETQYF. The bases read TGTGCCAGCAGCCCGGGGGGACAGGGTCTAGGAGAGACCCAGTACTTC.